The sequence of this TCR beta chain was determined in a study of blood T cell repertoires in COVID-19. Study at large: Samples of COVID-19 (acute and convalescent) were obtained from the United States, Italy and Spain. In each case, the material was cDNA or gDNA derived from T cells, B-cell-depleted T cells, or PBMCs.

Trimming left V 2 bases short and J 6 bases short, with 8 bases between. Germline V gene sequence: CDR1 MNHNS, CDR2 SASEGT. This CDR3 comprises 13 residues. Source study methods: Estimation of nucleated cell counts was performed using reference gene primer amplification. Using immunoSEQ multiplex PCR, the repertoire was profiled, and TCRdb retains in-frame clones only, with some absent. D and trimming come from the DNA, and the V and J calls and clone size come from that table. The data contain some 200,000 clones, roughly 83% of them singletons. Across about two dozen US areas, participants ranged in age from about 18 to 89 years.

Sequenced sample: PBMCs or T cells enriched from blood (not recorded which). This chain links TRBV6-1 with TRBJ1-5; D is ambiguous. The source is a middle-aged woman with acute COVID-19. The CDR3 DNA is TGTGCCAGCAGTGAACTAGGTACTCAGCCCCAGCATTTT. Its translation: CASSELGTQPQHF.